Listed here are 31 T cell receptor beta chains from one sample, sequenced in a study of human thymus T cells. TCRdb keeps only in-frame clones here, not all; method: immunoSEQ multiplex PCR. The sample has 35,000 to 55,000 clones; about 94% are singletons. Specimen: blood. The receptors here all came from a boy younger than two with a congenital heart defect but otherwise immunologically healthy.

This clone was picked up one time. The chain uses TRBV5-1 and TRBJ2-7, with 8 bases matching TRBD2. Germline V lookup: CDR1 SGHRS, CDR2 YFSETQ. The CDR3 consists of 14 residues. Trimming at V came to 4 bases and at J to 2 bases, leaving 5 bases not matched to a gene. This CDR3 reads CASSRASGPYEQYF. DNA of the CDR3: TGCGCCAGCAGCCGGGCTAGCGGGCCCTACGAGCAGTACTTC. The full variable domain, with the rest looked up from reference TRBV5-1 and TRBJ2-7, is KAGVTQTPRYLIKTRGQQVTLSCSPISGHRSVSWYQQTPGQGLQFLFEYFSETQRNKGNFPGRFSGRQFSNSRSEMNVSTLELGDSALYLCASSRASGPYEQYFGPGTRLTVT.

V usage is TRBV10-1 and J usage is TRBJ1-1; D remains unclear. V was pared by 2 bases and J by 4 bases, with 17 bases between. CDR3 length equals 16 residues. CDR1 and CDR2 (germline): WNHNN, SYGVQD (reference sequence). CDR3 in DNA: TGCGCCAGCAGTGAGAAGTGGGAAGCACGGGGCACTGAAGCTTTCTTT. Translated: CASSEKWEARGTEAFF.

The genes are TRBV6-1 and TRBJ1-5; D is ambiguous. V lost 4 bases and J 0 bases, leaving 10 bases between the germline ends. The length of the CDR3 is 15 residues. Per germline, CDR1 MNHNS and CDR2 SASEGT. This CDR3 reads CASSGRPYSNQPQHF. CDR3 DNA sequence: TGTGCCAGCAGTGGCAGGCCCTATAGCAATCAGCCCCAGCATTTT.

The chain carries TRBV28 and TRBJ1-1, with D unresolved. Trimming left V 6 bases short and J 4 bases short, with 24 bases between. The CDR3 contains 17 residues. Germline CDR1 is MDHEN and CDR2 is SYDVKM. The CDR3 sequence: CASRFLREGARRTEAFF. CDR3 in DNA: TGTGCCAGCAGATTCCTTCGGGAGGGAGCAAGACGCACTGAAGCTTTCTTT.

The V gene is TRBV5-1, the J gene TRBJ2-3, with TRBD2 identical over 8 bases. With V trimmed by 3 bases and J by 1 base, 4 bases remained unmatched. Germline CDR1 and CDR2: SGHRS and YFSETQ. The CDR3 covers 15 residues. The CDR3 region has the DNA TGCGCCAGCAGCTCGACTAGCGTGGGCACAGATACGCAGTATTTT. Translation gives CASSSTSVGTDTQYF.

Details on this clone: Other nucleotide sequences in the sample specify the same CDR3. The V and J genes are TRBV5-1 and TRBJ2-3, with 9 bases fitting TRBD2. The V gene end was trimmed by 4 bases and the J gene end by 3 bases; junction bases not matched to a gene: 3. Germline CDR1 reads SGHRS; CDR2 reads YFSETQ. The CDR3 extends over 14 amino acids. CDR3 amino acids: CASSLGLATDTQYF. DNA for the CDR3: TGCGCCAGCAGCCTGGGACTAGCTACAGATACGCAGTATTTT. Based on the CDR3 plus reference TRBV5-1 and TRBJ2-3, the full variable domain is KAGVTQTPRYLIKTRGQQVTLSCSPISGHRSVSWYQQTPGQGLQFLFEYFSETQRNKGNFPGRFSGRQFSNSRSEMNVSTLELGDSALYLCASSLGLATDTQYFGPGTRLTVL.

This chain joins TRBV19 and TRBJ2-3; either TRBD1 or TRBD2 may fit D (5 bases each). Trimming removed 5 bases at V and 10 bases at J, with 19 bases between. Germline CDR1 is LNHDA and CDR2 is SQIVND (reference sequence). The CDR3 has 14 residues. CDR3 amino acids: CASSPGTGPTAQYF. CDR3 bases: TGTGCCAGTAGTCCGGGAACGGGGCCCACCGCGCAGTATTTT.

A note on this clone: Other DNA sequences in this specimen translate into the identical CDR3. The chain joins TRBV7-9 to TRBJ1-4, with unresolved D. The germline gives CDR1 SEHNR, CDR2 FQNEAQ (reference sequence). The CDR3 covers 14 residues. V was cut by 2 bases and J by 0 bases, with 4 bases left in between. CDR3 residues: CASSLRSTNEKLFF. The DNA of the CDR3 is TGTGCCAGCAGCTTAAGATCAACTAATGAAAAACTGTTTTTT.

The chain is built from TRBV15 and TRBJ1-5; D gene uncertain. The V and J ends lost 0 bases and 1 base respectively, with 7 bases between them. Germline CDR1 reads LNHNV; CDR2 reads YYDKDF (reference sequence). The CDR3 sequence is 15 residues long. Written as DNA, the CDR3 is TGTGCCACCAGCAGAGATGTGGGGAGCAATCAGCCCCAGCATTTT. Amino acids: CATSRDVGSNQPQHF.

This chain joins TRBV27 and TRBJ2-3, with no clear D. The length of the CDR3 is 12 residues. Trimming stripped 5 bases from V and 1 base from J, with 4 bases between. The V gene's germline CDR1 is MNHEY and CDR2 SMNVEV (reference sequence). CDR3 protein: CASSERTDTQYF. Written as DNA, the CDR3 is TGTGCCAGCAGTGAGCGCACAGATACGCAGTATTTT.

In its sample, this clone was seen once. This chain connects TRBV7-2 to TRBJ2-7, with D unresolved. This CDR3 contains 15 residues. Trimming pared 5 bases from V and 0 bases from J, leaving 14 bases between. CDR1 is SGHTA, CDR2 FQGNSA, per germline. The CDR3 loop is CASSPRQPSSYEQYF. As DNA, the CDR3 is TGTGCCAGCAGCCCCCGGCAGCCCAGCTCCTACGAGCAGTACTTC.

The CDR3 DNA sequence: TGTGCCACCAGCAAAGACAGCTTCAATGAAAAACTGTTTTTT. It codes for CATSKDSFNEKLFF. This chain links TRBV15 with TRBJ1-4, with D possibly TRBD1 on 5 matching bases. Germline V gene lookup returns CDR1 LNHNV and CDR2 YYDKDF (reference sequence). The CDR3 is 14 amino acids. V was cut by 4 bases and J by 5 bases, with 11 bases left in between.

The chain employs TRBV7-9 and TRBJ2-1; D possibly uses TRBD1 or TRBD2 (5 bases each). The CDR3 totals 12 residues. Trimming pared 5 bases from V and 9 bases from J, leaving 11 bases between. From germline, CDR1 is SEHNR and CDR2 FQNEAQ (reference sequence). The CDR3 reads CASSDRDREQFF. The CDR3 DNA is TGTGCCAGCAGCGACCGGGACCGTGAGCAGTTCTTC.

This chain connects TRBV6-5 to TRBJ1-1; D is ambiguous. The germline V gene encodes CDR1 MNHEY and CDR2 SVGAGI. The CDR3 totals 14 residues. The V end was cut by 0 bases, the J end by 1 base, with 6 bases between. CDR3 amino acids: CASSYSAGNTEAFF. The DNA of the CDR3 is TGTGCCAGCAGTTACTCGGCGGGGAACACTGAAGCTTTCTTT.

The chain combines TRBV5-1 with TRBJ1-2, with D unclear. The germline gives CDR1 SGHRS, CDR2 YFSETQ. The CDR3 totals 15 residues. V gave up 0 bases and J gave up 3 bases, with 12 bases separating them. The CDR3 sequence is CASSLAAGADYGYTF. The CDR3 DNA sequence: TGCGCCAGCAGCTTGGCGGCGGGTGCAGACTATGGCTACACCTTC.

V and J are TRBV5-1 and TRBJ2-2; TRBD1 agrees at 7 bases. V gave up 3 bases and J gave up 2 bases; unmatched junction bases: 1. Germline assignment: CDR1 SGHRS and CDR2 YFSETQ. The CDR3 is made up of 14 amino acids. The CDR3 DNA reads TGCGCCAGCAGCTACAGGGGTAACACCGGGGAGCTGTTTTTT. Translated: CASSYRGNTGELFF.

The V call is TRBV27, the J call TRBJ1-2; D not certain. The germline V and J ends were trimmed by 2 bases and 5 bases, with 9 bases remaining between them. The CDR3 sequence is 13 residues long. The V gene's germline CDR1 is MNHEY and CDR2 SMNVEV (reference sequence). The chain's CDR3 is CASSLDFKYGYTF. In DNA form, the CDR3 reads TGTGCCAGCAGTTTAGATTTCAAGTATGGCTACACCTTC.

Written as DNA, the CDR3 is TGTGCCAGCAGCAAAGGGATGACTAGCCGCCCGGATGCAAAATTCTTC. It yields the protein CASSKGMTSRPDAKFF. The genes are TRBV4-2 and TRBJ2-1; 7 positions agree with TRBD2. The CDR3 runs 16 residues. CDR1 is LGHNA and CDR2 is YNFKEQ in the germline V gene. Trimming took 5 bases from V and 16 from J; bases not matched to a gene: 23.

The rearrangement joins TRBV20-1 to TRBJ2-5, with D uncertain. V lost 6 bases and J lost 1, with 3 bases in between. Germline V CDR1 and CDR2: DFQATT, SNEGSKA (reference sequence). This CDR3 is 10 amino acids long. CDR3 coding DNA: TGCAGTGCCTCCCAAGAGACCCAGTACTTC. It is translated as CSASQETQYF.

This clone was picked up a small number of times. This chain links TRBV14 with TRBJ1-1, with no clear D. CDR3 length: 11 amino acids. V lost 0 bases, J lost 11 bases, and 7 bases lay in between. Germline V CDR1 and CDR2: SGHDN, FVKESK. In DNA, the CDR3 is TGTGCCAGCAGCCAAGACGGCAACGCTTTCTTT. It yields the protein CASSQDGNAFF.

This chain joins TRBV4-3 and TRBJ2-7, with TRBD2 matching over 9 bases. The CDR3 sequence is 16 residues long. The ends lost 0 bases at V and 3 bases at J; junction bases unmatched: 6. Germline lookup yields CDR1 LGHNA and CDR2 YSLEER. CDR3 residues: CASSQDKRGANYEQYF. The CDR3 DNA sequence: TGCGCCAGCAGCCAAGATAAGCGGGGGGCCAACTACGAGCAGTACTTC.

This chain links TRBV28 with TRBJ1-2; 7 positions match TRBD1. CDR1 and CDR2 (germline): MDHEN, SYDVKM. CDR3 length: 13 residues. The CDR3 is CVEGASSNYGYTF. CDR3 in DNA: TGTGTCGAGGGGGCGTCTTCTAACTATGGCTACACCTTC.

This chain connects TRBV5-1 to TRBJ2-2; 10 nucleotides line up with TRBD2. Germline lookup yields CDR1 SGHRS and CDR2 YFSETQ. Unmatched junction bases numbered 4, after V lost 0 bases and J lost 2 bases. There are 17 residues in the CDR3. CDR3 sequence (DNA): TGCGCCAGCAGCTTGGATGGACTAGCGGTTAACACCGGGGAGCTGTTTTTT. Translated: CASSLDGLAVNTGELFF.

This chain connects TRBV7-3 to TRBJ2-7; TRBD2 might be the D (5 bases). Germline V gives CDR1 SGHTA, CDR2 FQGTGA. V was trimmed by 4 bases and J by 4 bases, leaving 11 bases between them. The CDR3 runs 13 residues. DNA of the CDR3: TGTGCCAGCAGCTACCAGGCGGGTTACGAGCAGTACTTC. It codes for CASSYQAGYEQYF.

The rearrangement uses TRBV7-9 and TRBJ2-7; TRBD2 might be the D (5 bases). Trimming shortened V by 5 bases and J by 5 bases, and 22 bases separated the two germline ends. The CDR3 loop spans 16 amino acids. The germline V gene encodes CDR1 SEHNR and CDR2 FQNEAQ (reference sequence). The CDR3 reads CASSPNTDYPWDEQYF. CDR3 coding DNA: TGTGCCAGCAGCCCAAATACCGACTATCCCTGGGACGAGCAGTACTTC.

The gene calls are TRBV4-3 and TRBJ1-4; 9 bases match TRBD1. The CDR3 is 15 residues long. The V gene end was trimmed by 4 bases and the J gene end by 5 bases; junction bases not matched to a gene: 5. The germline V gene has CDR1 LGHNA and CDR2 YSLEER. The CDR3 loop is CASSRSGTGNEKLFF. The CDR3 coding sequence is TGCGCCAGCAGCCGATCCGGGACAGGGAATGAAAAACTGTTTTTT.

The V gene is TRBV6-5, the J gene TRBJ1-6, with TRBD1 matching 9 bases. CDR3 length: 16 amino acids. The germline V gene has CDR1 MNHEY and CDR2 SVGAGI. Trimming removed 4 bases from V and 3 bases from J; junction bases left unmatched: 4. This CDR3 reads CASSWGQGGYNSPLHF. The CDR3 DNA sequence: TGTGCCAGCAGTTGGGGACAGGGCGGCTATAATTCACCCCTCCACTTT.

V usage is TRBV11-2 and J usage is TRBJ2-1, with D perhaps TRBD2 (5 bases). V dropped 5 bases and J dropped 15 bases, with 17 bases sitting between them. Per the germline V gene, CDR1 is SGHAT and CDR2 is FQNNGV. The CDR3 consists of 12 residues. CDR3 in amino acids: CASSPLAPSRFF. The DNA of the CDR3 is TGTGCCAGCAGCCCTTTAGCGCCGTCGCGGTTCTTC.

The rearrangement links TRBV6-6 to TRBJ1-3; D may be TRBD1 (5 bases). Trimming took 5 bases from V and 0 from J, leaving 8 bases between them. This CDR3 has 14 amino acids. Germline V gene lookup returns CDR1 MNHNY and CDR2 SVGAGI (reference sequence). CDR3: CASSLTVSGNTIYF. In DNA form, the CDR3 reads TGTGCCAGCAGTCTGACAGTCTCTGGAAACACCATATATTTT.

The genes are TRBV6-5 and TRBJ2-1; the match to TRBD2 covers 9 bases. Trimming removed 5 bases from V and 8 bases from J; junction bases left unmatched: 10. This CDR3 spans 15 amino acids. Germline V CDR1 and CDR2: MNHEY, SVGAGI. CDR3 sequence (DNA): TGTGCCAGCAGTCCGCCAGCGGGGGGTGGCTATGAGCAGTTCTTC. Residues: CASSPPAGGGYEQFF.

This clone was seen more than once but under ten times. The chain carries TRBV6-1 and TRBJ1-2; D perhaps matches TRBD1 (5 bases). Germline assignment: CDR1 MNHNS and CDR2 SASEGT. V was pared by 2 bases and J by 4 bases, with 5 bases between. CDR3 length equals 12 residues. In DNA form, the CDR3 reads TGTGCCAGCAGTGAACAGGGCTATGGCTACACCTTC. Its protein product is CASSEQGYGYTF.